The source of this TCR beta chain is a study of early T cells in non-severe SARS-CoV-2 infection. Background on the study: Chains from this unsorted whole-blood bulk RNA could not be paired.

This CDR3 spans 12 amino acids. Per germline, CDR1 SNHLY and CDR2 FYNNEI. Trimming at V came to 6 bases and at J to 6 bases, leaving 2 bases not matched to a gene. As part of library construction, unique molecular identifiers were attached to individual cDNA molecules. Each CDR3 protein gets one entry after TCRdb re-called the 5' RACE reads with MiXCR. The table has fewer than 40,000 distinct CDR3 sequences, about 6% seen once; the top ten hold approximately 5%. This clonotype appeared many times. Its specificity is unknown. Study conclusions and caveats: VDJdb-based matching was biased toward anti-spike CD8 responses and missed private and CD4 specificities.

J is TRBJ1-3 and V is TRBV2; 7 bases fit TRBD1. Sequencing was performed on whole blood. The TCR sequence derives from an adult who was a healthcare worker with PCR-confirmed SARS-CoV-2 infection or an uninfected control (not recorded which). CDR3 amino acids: CASRGQENTIYF. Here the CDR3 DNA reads TGTGCCAGCAGAGGACAGGAAAACACCATATATTTT.